These 31 T cell receptor beta chains were sequenced from one sample in a study of PD-1 blockade in classical Hodgkin lymphoma. Time point specified: cycle 4 day 1 (C4D1), after 6 weeks of nivolumab. Each patient relapsed following autologous stem cell transplantation, and prior brentuximab vedotin exposure differed. Thawed PBMCs yielded CD4+ T cells through magnetic negative selection. Method: immunoSEQ multiplex PCR; TCRdb's copy keeps in-frame clones and lacks some. The sample lists 20,000 to 25,000 clones; over 75% were seen once. The sample was CD4+ T cells from blood, taken before the fourth cycle of nivolumab. These receptor sequences come from a human donor with classical Hodgkin lymphoma.

This clone was seen more than once but under ten times. This chain connects TRBV7-2 to TRBJ2-3; TRBD2 agrees at 7 bases. Germline-derived CDR1 and CDR2 are SGHTA and FQGNSA. V shed 1 base, J shed 3 bases, and the junction held 1 base outside the gene matches. This CDR3 is built from 14 residues. CDR3 protein: CASSLVGGTDTQYF. CDR3 coding DNA: TGTGCCAGCAGCTTAGTGGGGGGGACAGATACGCAGTATTTT.

This clone was seen only once. This sequence joins TRBV29-1 and TRBJ2-7; 8 bases agree with TRBD2. V lost 5 bases and J lost 2; bases outside the gene matches: 5. From germline, CDR1 is SQVTM and CDR2 ANQGSEA. The CDR3 has 13 residues. This CDR3 reads CSVKTSGPYEQYF. The CDR3 DNA is TGCAGCGTTAAAACTAGCGGACCCTACGAGCAGTACTTC.

This rearrangement joins TRBV18 to TRBJ1-1; D ambiguous. The germline V and J ends were trimmed by 2 bases and 1 base, with 8 bases remaining between them. The CDR3 is 14 amino acids. The germline gives CDR1 KGHSH, CDR2 LQKENI. The CDR3 reads CASSPSGRNTEAFF. The CDR3, as DNA: TGTGCCAGCTCACCAAGTGGGCGGAACACTGAAGCTTTCTTT.

This rearrangement joins TRBV29-1 to TRBJ1-1, with D possibly matching TRBD1 (5 bases). The ends were cut back, 5 bases at V and 0 bases at J, with 10 bases in the middle. The CDR3 extends over 13 amino acids. Germline CDR1 reads SQVTM; CDR2 reads ANQGSEA. CDR3: CSVLQVMNTEAFF. CDR3 sequence (DNA): TGCAGCGTTCTACAGGTTATGAACACTGAAGCTTTCTTT.

This chain connects TRBV18 to TRBJ1-1; 7 bases agree with TRBD1. The CDR3 length is 14 residues. V was pared by 6 bases and J by 3 bases, with 7 bases of the junction left unmatched. The V gene's germline CDR1 is KGHSH and CDR2 LQKENI. CDR3 loop: CASSLTGFDTEAFF. CDR3 bases: TGTGCCAGCTCCCTGACAGGGTTCGACACTGAAGCTTTCTTT. The variable domain in full, completed from reference TRBV18 and TRBJ1-1, reads NAGVMQNPRHLVRRRGQEARLRCSPMKGHSHVYWYRQLPEEGLKFMVYLQKENIIDESGMPKERFSAEFPKEGPSILRIQQVVRGDSAAYFCASSLTGFDTEAFFGQGTRLTVV.

This clone showed up just once. The rearrangement joins TRBV28 to TRBJ2-4; tentative D call: TRBD1 (5 bases). The germline gives CDR1 MDHEN, CDR2 SYDVKM. The V end lost 5 bases, the J end lost 0 bases, and 20 bases lay between the germline ends. The CDR3 is 18 residues long. This CDR3 is CASSIATGRPLAKNIQYF. DNA for the CDR3: TGTGCCAGCAGTATCGCAACAGGAAGACCCTTAGCCAAAAACATTCAGTACTTC.

This chain connects TRBV18 to TRBJ1-1; no clear D gene. V was cut by 0 bases and J by 4 bases, with 15 bases left in between. CDR1 is KGHSH and CDR2 is LQKENI in the germline V gene. CDR3 length: 16 amino acids. The CDR3 sequence: CASSPPVPGRGTEAFF. The CDR3, as DNA: TGTGCCAGCTCACCACCCGTCCCAGGTCGAGGCACTGAAGCTTTCTTT.

This chain uses TRBV6-6 with TRBJ1-2; no reliable D call. The CDR3 contains 15 residues. Looked up from germline, CDR1 is MNHNY and CDR2 is SVGAGI (reference sequence). The germline V and J ends were trimmed by 6 bases and 1 base, with 15 bases remaining between them. The CDR3 sequence is CASRIDGFDNYGYTF. In DNA, the CDR3 is TGTGCCAGCAGAATAGACGGATTCGATAACTATGGCTACACCTTC.

The chain employs TRBV6-5 and TRBJ1-2; D call uncertain. The germline gives CDR1 MNHEY, CDR2 SVGAGI. The V end was cut by 0 bases, the J end by 4 bases, with 12 bases between. This CDR3 comprises 15 residues. DNA of the CDR3: TGTGCCAGCAGTTACTCGAATTGGGGAGGCTATGGCTACACCTTC. This encodes CASSYSNWGGYGYTF.

V gene TRBV7-6 combines with J gene TRBJ2-1; D might be TRBD1 (5 bases). This CDR3 comprises 16 residues. Trimming pared 5 bases from V and 1 base from J, leaving 15 bases between. Per germline, CDR1 SGHVS and CDR2 FNYEAQ. The CDR3 is CASSQQPGQSYNEQFF. The CDR3 DNA is TGTGCCAGCAGCCAACAACCCGGACAATCCTACAATGAGCAGTTCTTC.

V gene TRBV7-9 combines with J gene TRBJ1-3; D gene unclear. This CDR3 contains 15 residues. CDR1 SEHNR and CDR2 FQNEAQ come from the germline V gene (reference sequence). V lost 1 base to trimming and J lost 0 bases, with 7 bases between them. CDR3 bases: TGTGCCAGCAGCTTAGGGGAATTCTCTGGAAACACCATATATTTT. Translated: CASSLGEFSGNTIYF.

The rearrangement uses TRBV10-3 and TRBJ1-2; 10 positions agree with TRBD1. The trim removed 11 bases at V and 5 bases at J, leaving 8 bases unmatched. The CDR3 loop spans 13 amino acids. Germline lookup yields CDR1 ENHRY and CDR2 SYGVKD. CDR3: CAVRRQGAYGYTF. The CDR3 coding sequence is TGTGCCGTCCGACGACAGGGGGCTTATGGCTACACCTTC.

This sequence joins TRBV28 and TRBJ2-2; D is possibly TRBD2 (5 bases). Germline lookup yields CDR1 MDHEN and CDR2 SYDVKM. The CDR3 spans 15 residues. Trimming stripped 2 bases from V and 0 bases from J, with 7 bases between. The CDR3 DNA reads TGTGCCAGCAGTTTACCGGGGACGAACACCGGGGAGCTGTTTTTT. The encoded protein is CASSLPGTNTGELFF.

CDR3: CASSGEVPDRGTEAFF. The DNA of the CDR3 is TGTGCCAGCAGCGGTGAAGTCCCGGACAGGGGGACTGAAGCTTTCTTT. The chain links TRBV5-5 to TRBJ1-1, with 10 bases aligning to TRBD1. The CDR3 extends over 16 amino acids. Germline-derived CDR1 and CDR2 are SGHKS and YYEKEE (reference sequence). V trimming: 4 bases; J trimming: 5 bases; junction bases outside the gene matches: 11.

This rearrangement joins TRBV7-2 to TRBJ1-3; D is unclear. Trimming pared 1 base from V and 0 bases from J, leaving 10 bases between. This CDR3 is 16 amino acids long. The germline V gene has CDR1 SGHTA and CDR2 FQGNSA. The CDR3 nucleotides read TGTGCCAGCAGCTTAGTTGGTACGGCCTCTGGAAACACCATATATTTT. Encoded protein: CASSLVGTASGNTIYF.

The chain uses TRBV19 and TRBJ1-5, with a possible D match to TRBD1 (5 bases). The CDR3 is made up of 17 amino acids. Germline assignment: CDR1 LNHDA and CDR2 SQIVND (reference sequence). The ends were cut back, 3 bases at V and 0 bases at J, with 15 bases in the middle. The CDR3 DNA is TGTGCCAGTAGTATTCGCTTCGGGGCCGTTAGCAATCAGCCCCAGCATTTT. Its translation: CASSIRFGAVSNQPQHF. Supplemented by reference TRBV19 and TRBJ1-5, the full variable domain reads DGGITQSPKYLFRKEGQNVTLSCEQNLNHDAMYWYRQDPGQGLRLIYYSQIVNDFQKGDIAEGYSVSREKKESFPLTVTSAQKNPTAFYLCASSIRFGAVSNQPQHFGDGTRLSIL.

The chain links TRBV7-9 to TRBJ1-5; unclear D gene. Deletions cut 4 bases from V and 4 bases from J, with 8 bases between. The germline gives CDR1 SEHNR, CDR2 FQNEAQ (reference sequence). This CDR3 has 13 residues. CDR3 residues: CASSSNLNQPQHF. The CDR3 DNA reads TGTGCCAGCAGCTCCAACTTGAATCAGCCCCAGCATTTT.

The chain couples TRBV7-2 to TRBJ1-5; D uncertain. Trimming cost V 0 bases and J 4 bases, with 7 bases left between them. The CDR3 is made up of 14 amino acids. Per germline, CDR1 SGHTA and CDR2 FQGNSA. The CDR3, as DNA: TGTGCCAGCAGCTTAGCGGTAGGGAATCAGCCCCAGCATTTT. It codes for CASSLAVGNQPQHF.

The chain is built from TRBV7-2 and TRBJ2-7; 14 bases align to TRBD2. Germline values: CDR1 SGHTA, CDR2 FQGNSA. Trimming cost V 5 bases and J 5 bases; bases outside gene matches: 5. CDR3 length: 15 amino acids. CDR3 sequence reads: CASSLGLAGADEQYF. In DNA, the CDR3 is TGTGCCAGCAGCCTGGGACTAGCGGGGGCCGACGAGCAGTACTTC.

A remark on this clone: Distinct nucleotide sequences in the sample also encode this CDR3. The chain combines TRBV30 with TRBJ1-5; D is ambiguous. The CDR3 has 13 amino acids. The germline V gene has CDR1 GTSNPN and CDR2 SVGIG (reference sequence). Trimming left V 1 base short and J 1 base short, with 5 bases between. The CDR3, as DNA: TGTGCCTGGAGTGCAGACAGCAATCAGCCCCAGCATTTT. As protein: CAWSADSNQPQHF.

This rearrangement joins TRBV21-1 to TRBJ2-7. TRBV21-1 is recorded as a pseudogene. The CDR3 loop spans 15 amino acids. As DNA, the CDR3 is TGTGCCAGCAGCAAAGGGGACCCCTGCATGGGTGAGCAGTACTTC. It yields the protein CASSKGDPCMGEQYF.

The rearrangement uses TRBV5-6 and TRBJ2-5, with 8 nucleotides matching TRBD1. CDR1 is SGHDT, CDR2 YYEEEE, per germline. V dropped 5 bases and J dropped 2; count of bases not matched to a gene: 11. The CDR3 covers 16 residues. CDR3: CASRRGSDRVQETQYF. CDR3 DNA: TGTGCCAGCAGAAGAGGCTCGGACAGGGTACAAGAGACCCAGTACTTC.

This rearrangement joins TRBV27 to TRBJ1-2; 11 bases are shared with TRBD1. Germline CDR1 reads MNHEY; CDR2 reads SMNVEV (reference sequence). With V trimmed by 4 bases and J by 3 bases, 4 bases remained unmatched. The CDR3 has 15 residues. CDR3 sequence: CASSSRTGGDYGYTF. CDR3 coding DNA: TGTGCCAGCAGTTCCAGGACAGGGGGCGACTATGGCTACACCTTC.

V gene TRBV19 combines with J gene TRBJ2-5, with D maybe TRBD1 (6 bases). Trimming took off 1 base at V and 5 bases at J, with 17 bases between the two ends. CDR1 LNHDA and CDR2 SQIVND come from the germline V gene (reference sequence). The CDR3 runs to 16 residues. DNA for the CDR3: TGTGCCAGTAGTATAGGGCTCAACAGGGCGACGGAGACCCAGTACTTC. Residues: CASSIGLNRATETQYF.

This clone was counted a few times. The rearrangement links TRBV6-5 to TRBJ2-7; TRBD2 is a possible D gene (5 bases). Trimming removed 6 bases at V and 6 bases at J, with 18 bases between. Per germline, CDR1 MNHEY and CDR2 SVGAGI. CDR3 length equals 14 residues. The CDR3 sequence is CASSYRASSREQYF. CDR3 nucleotides: TGTGCCAGCAGCTATAGGGCTAGCTCGCGCGAGCAGTACTTC.

V and J are TRBV2 and TRBJ1-1; 9 bases agree with TRBD1. V was clipped by 9 bases and J by 7 bases; unmatched bases: 6. CDR1 is SNHLY and CDR2 is FYNNEI in the germline V gene. CDR3 size: 12 residues. The CDR3, as DNA: TGTGCCAGTTCCTCGGACAGGGGTGAAGCTTTCTTT. Translated: CASSSDRGEAFF.

This chain uses TRBV4-2 with TRBJ1-1; possible D gene TRBD1, 5 bases. Trimming left V 2 bases short and J 8 bases short, with 6 bases between. The CDR3 is made up of 11 amino acids. Per germline, CDR1 LGHNA and CDR2 YNFKEQ. The CDR3 nucleotides are TGTGCCAGCAGCCAAAGGACAGAAGCTTTCTTT. Translating gives CASSQRTEAFF.

The rearrangement uses TRBV5-6 and TRBJ2-1; D call uncertain. The CDR3 runs 12 residues. Germline V gene lookup returns CDR1 SGHDT and CDR2 YYEEEE. V was clipped by 1 base and J by 5 bases, with 4 bases between them. The CDR3 DNA reads as TGTGCCAGCAGCTTGCTTGACAATGAGCAGTTCTTC. Its protein is CASSLLDNEQFF.

V and J are TRBV9 and TRBJ1-4; TRBD1 might be the D (6 bases). The CDR3 runs to 15 residues. The ends were cut back, 4 bases at V and 6 bases at J, with 16 bases in the middle. Germline V gene sequence: CDR1 SGDLS, CDR2 YYNGEE. Here the CDR3 DNA reads TGTGCCAGCAGCTCGCCACAGGGAGGTGATGAAAAACTGTTTTTT. Amino acid sequence: CASSSPQGGDEKLFF.

This chain links TRBV28 with TRBJ2-1, with a tentative D call TRBD1 (6 bases). V was clipped by 5 bases and J by 7 bases, with 18 bases between them. Germline CDR1 and CDR2: MDHEN and SYDVKM. The CDR3 is made up of 15 amino acids. The CDR3 DNA reads as TGTGCCAGCAGTGTAGTACAGGGAGAAAGGAATGAGCAGTTCTTC. The encoded protein is CASSVVQGERNEQFF.

The gene calls are TRBV2 and TRBJ2-6; D is undetermined. Germline CDR1 is SNHLY and CDR2 is FYNNEI. The CDR3 consists of 14 residues. V lost 4 bases to trimming and J lost 1 base, with 5 bases between them. CDR3 amino acids: CASSAPSGANVLTF. CDR3 in DNA: TGTGCCAGCAGTGCCCCTTCTGGGGCCAACGTCCTGACTTTC.